These T cell receptor beta chains were read from a single sample in a study of blood T cell repertoires in COVID-19. Method: immunoSEQ multiplex PCR; TCRdb's copy keeps in-frame clones and lacks some. The table lists 140,000 or so clones, around 84% of them singletons. Sequenced input: peripheral blood. The receptors shown here come from a human donor in a cohort sampled during active COVID-19. CDR3s leave out the opening cysteine and the closing phenylalanine or tryptophan.

J gene | V gene | CDR3 length | CDR3 protein
TRBJ2-4 | TRBV11-2 | 11 | ASSQGSENIQY
TRBJ2-5 | TRBV5-6 | 12 | ASSLAGGKETQY
TRBJ1-5 | TRBV2 | 10 | ASRPPDQPQH
TRBJ1-1 | TRBV5-6 | 13 | ASSLEPGRRNEAF
TRBJ2-4 | TRBV30 | 12 | AWRAGIAKNIQY
TRBJ2-1 | TRBV7-8 | 13 | ASSSRVPNYNEQF
TRBJ1-5 | TRBV19 | 12 | ASSGAGAGQPQH
TRBJ1-1 | TRBV7-9 | 12 | ASRSTASYTEAF
TRBJ2-6 | TRBV7-2 | 15 | ASSLRRKSSGANVLT
TRBJ2-6 | TRBV6-1 | 13 | ASGPTAGGANVLT
TRBJ2-6 | TRBV6-4 | 14 | ASSDSGGAGANVLT
TRBJ1-6 | TRBV6-5 | 12 | ASRTPEIGSPLH
TRBJ2-1 | TRBV5-1 | 13 | ASSLRQGAPNEQF
TRBJ1-2 | TRBV6-5 | 13 | ASSFDRVSNYGYT
TRBJ1-2 | TRBV28 | 11 | ASSLGQNYGYT
TRBJ1-1 | TRBV27 | 12 | ASSLRGGDTEAF
TRBJ1-1 | TRBV10-3 | 13 | ATKGQLGGNTEAF
TRBJ2-3 | TRBV2 | 13 | ASSTRTVDTDTQY
TRBJ1-3 | TRBV5-4 | 14 | ASSLGGMRAGNTIY
TRBJ1-1 | TRBV19 | 13 | ASSIAGTRGGKAF
TRBJ1-4 | TRBV7-3 | 9 | ASSQVGKLF
TRBJ2-5 | TRBV2 | 14 | ASSEPPTGGAETQY
TRBJ2-3 | TRBV7-6 | 12 | ASSPGALTDTQY
TRBJ2-1 | TRBV28 | 13 | ASKKLAGSDNEQF
TRBJ2-5 | TRBV2 | 11 | ASSQGMQETQY
TRBJ1-2 | TRBV2 | 11 | ASSEKTRGRYT
TRBJ2-1 | TRBV7-2 | 12 | ASSRTSGRNEQF
TRBJ2-1 | TRBV10-3 | 14 | AIGTSGDSSYNEQF
TRBJ2-3 | TRBV12-5 | 14 | ASGLALAASTDTQY
TRBJ2-3 | TRBV5-1 | 14 | ASSLAASGITDTQY
TRBJ1-3 | TRBV11-1 | 13 | ASSQTGTSINTIY
TRBJ1-1 | TRBV7-3 | 13 | ASSSTGLGNTEAF
TRBJ1-1 | TRBV10-3 | 15 | AISDLTGTGHNTEAF
TRBJ2-3 | TRBV6-5 | 12 | ASDSVLRGDTQY
TRBJ2-6 | TRBV28 | 13 | ASSLSHSGANVLT
TRBJ1-1 | TRBV3-1/TRBV3-2 | 14 | ASSQDWGQGNTEAF
TRBJ2-3 | TRBV6-5 | 12 | ASRGSGGADTQY
TRBJ2-1 | TRBV2 | 11 | ASSLTAYNEQF
TRBJ1-6 | TRBV14 | 11 | ASSHLPGSPLH
TRBJ2-5 | TRBV3-1/TRBV3-2 | 11 | ASRLGGQETQY
TRBJ2-1 | TRBV19 | 14 | ATHRTGLAVRDEQF
TRBJ1-2 | TRBV19 | 12 | ASSAGQANYGYT
TRBJ2-7 | TRBV28 | 10 | ASSLTGYEQY
TRBJ2-4 | TRBV20-1 | 9 | RWDSGDIQY
TRBJ2-3 | TRBV15 | 13 | ATSRQGESVDTQY
TRBJ2-3 | TRBV2 | 12 | ASSGGGGPDTQY
TRBJ2-2 | TRBV2 | 13 | ASSEVERGIGELF